Presented here are 30 T cell receptor beta chains from one specimen sequenced in a study of regulatory T cells in long-lasting Graves disease. For TCR beta, libraries came from iRepertoire HTBI primers and Arm-PCR of CDR3 regions. One entry per CDR3 protein results from TCRdb running MiXCR on the multiplex PCR reads. The sample contains 650,000 to 700,000 distinct CDR3 sequences, around 30% of which appear only once. The time point denotes: persistent/refractory GD, antithyroid drugs over 5 years with positive TRAb. From PBMCs, RNA was extracted and then used to make the TCR library. The material was peripheral blood mononuclear cells (PBMCs), obtained when the disease was refractory, from a patient treated with antithyroid drugs. These receptors came from a female donor with Graves disease.

In its sample, this clonotype was seen once. The CDR3 DNA reads as TGTGCCATCAGTGGACAGAATAATTCACCCCTCCACTTT. This translates into CAISGQNNSPLHF. This chain connects TRBV10-3 to TRBJ1-6; tentatively, D is TRBD1 (5 bases). Germline V CDR1 and CDR2: ENHRY, SYGVKD. The CDR3 runs to 13 residues. V gave up 4 bases and J gave up 5 bases, with 6 bases separating them.

This clonotype occurred a few times. The chain recombines TRBV2 with TRBJ2-3, with TRBD2 matching over 10 bases. J was trimmed by 0 bases and V by 6 bases; bases with no gene match: 6. The CDR3 runs 16 residues. Germline CDR1 reads SNHLY; CDR2 reads FYNNEI. Here the CDR3 DNA reads TGTGCCAGCAGGGCTACTAGCGGGGCAAGCACAGATACGCAGTATTTT. This encodes CASRATSGASTDTQYF.

This clonotype was counted only a few times. The V gene is TRBV20-1, the J gene TRBJ2-7, with D maybe TRBD1 (5 bases). With 5 bases removed from V and 2 bases from J, the gap between germline ends came to 13 bases. The germline CDR1 and CDR2 sequences are DFQATT and SNEGSKA (reference sequence). The CDR3 has 13 residues. The CDR3 bases are TGCAGTGCTTACGGCAGGGCCGCCTACGAGCAGTACTTC. As protein: CSAYGRAAYEQYF.

The chain couples TRBV7-2 to TRBJ2-7; possible D gene TRBD2, 6 bases. The CDR3 totals 16 residues. V was cut by 6 bases and J by 6 bases, with 24 bases left in between. Germline CDR1 SGHTA, CDR2 FQGNSA. The CDR3 is CASSLHRDSRPREQYF. DNA for the CDR3: TGTGCCAGCAGTTTACACCGGGACTCGAGACCCCGCGAGCAGTACTTC.

This clonotype showed up just a few times. The V and J genes are TRBV30 and TRBJ1-1; TRBD1 matches at 7 bases. This CDR3 has 12 amino acids. V lost 5 bases, J lost 5 bases, and 5 bases stayed unmatched. Looked up from germline, CDR1 is GTSNPN and CDR2 is SVGIG (reference sequence). CDR3: CAWGQEETEAFF. The CDR3 DNA reads TGTGCCTGGGGACAGGAGGAAACTGAAGCTTTCTTT.

The rearrangement uses TRBV6-1 and TRBJ2-5; D remains ambiguous. CDR3 length: 13 amino acids. Germline assignment: CDR1 MNHNS and CDR2 SASEGT. V was cut by 7 bases and J by 1 base, with 10 bases left in between. The CDR3 here is CASTRSSQETQYF. Written as DNA, the CDR3 is TGTGCCAGCACCAGGTCGTCCCAAGAGACCCAGTACTTC.

This clonotype came up many times. The chain links TRBV12-3 or TRBV12-4 to TRBJ1-5; D unclear. The CDR3 has 17 amino acids. Trimming pared 4 bases from V and 1 base from J, leaving 17 bases between. The CDR3 sequence is CASSSYGPGGSNQPQHF. The CDR3 region has the DNA TGTGCCAGCAGTTCTTATGGGCCGGGTGGGAGCAATCAGCCCCAGCATTTT.

This clonotype turned up a few times. The rearrangement uses TRBV7-2 and TRBJ2-7; 9 bases agree with TRBD1. Germline lookup yields CDR1 SGHTA and CDR2 FQGNSA. The CDR3 contains 16 residues. V dropped 0 bases and J dropped 5; count of bases not matched to a gene: 8. Written as DNA, the CDR3 is TGTGCCAGCAGCTTAGCGCTTAACAGGGGGCGGGACGAGCAGTACTTC. Its translation is CASSLALNRGRDEQYF.

This clonotype was counted many times. The chain recombines TRBV6-1 with TRBJ2-7; 10 bases agree with TRBD2. Unmatched junction bases numbered 8, after V lost 4 bases and J lost 2 bases. The V gene's germline CDR1 is MNHNS and CDR2 SASEGT. The CDR3 extends over 16 amino acids. The CDR3: CASSASSGSSAYEQYF. The CDR3 DNA reads as TGTGCCAGCAGTGCTTCTAGCGGGAGTTCGGCCTACGAGCAGTACTTC.

This clonotype was seen ten or more times. V is TRBV24-1 and J is TRBJ2-5; no firm D call. This CDR3 region has 14 residues. The V end lost 3 bases, the J end lost 1 base, and 8 bases lay between the germline ends. CDR1 and CDR2 (germline): KGHDR, SFDVKD. CDR3 in amino acids: CATSDAGAQETQYF. The CDR3 DNA sequence: TGTGCCACCAGTGATGCAGGTGCCCAAGAGACCCAGTACTTC.

This clonotype has only a few counts. The chain uses TRBV7-9 and TRBJ1-4, with D possibly matching TRBD1 (5 bases). Germline CDR1 reads SEHNR; CDR2 reads FQNEAQ (reference sequence). This CDR3 region has 14 residues. V lost 2 bases, J lost 8 bases, and 12 bases lay in between. In nucleotides, the CDR3 is TGTGCCAGCAGCTTATTGTCCCAGGGCGAAAAACTGTTTTTT. Translating gives CASSLLSQGEKLFF. The full variable domain, completed using reference TRBV7-9 and TRBJ1-4, is DTGVSQNPRHKITKRGQNVTFRCDPISEHNRLYWYRQTLGQGPEFLTYFQNEAQLEKSRLLSDRFSAERPKGSFSTLEIQRTEQGDSAMYLCASSLLSQGEKLFFGSGTQLSVL.

There are many counts of this clonotype. In nucleotides, the CDR3 is TGTGCCAGCAGTTTGTGGGACAGCAATCAGCCCCAGCATTTT. Amino acids: CASSLWDSNQPQHF. The chain carries TRBV28 and TRBJ1-5; D possibly corresponds to TRBD1 (5 bases). Germline V gene lookup returns CDR1 MDHEN and CDR2 SYDVKM. The CDR3 extends over 14 amino acids. Trimming removed 3 bases from V and 1 base from J, with 7 bases in between.

This clonotype has at least ten counts. This sequence joins TRBV12-3 or TRBV12-4 and TRBJ2-7; D is tentatively TRBD1 or TRBD2 (6 bases each). The CDR3 is made up of 15 amino acids. Trimming cost V 5 bases and J 0 bases, with 14 bases left between them. The CDR3 region is CASSPQGLASYEQYF. The CDR3 bases are TGTGCCAGCAGTCCACAGGGACTGGCCTCCTACGAGCAGTACTTC.

The chain couples TRBV4-1 to TRBJ1-5, with D uncertain. The germline CDR1 and CDR2 sequences are MGHRA and YSYEKL. The CDR3 runs to 15 residues. V shed 0 bases and J shed 2 bases, with 8 bases lying between them. The CDR3 bases are TGCGCCAGCAGCCAAGATGGGGAGCGCAATCAGCCCCAGCATTTT. It translates to CASSQDGERNQPQHF.

This clonotype was recorded at least ten times. The V gene is TRBV12-3 or TRBV12-4, the J gene TRBJ1-1, with TRBD1 identical over 9 bases. The CDR3 runs to 17 residues. With 6 bases clipped from V and 1 base from J, the junction kept 12 bases outside the gene matches. The CDR3 protein is CASRDDRDRVRNTEAFF. In DNA, the CDR3 is TGTGCCAGCAGAGACGACCGGGACAGGGTAAGGAACACTGAAGCTTTCTTT.

The V call is TRBV28, the J call TRBJ1-5; TRBD1 matches 8 bases. The CDR3 extends over 14 amino acids. J lost 6 bases, V lost 6 bases, and 7 bases had no gene match. Germline V gene lookup returns CDR1 MDHEN and CDR2 SYDVKM. The CDR3 sequence: CASSDPTGGQPQHF. CDR3 sequence (DNA): TGTGCCAGCAGCGACCCAACAGGGGGTCAGCCCCAGCATTTT.

This clonotype was seen ten or more times. The chain uses TRBV11-2 and TRBJ1-5, with 9 bases identical to TRBD1. Looked up from germline, CDR1 is SGHAT and CDR2 is FQNNGV. J was trimmed by 2 bases and V by 5 bases; bases with no gene match: 13. CDR3 length: 18 amino acids. The CDR3 reads CASSLGQGGMLGNQPQHF. CDR3 nucleotides: TGTGCCAGCAGCCTGGGACAGGGCGGAATGTTGGGCAATCAGCCCCAGCATTTT.

The chain links TRBV28 to TRBJ1-2, with D hard to call. Trimming left V 6 bases short and J 8 bases short, with 13 bases between. This CDR3 contains 12 residues. Germline V gene sequence: CDR1 MDHEN, CDR2 SYDVKM. The DNA of the CDR3 is TGTGCCAGCAGAACCCTTAACGTGGGCTACACCTTC. It codes for CASRTLNVGYTF.

This clonotype showed up just a few times. The chain joins TRBV28 to TRBJ1-5, with D unresolved. CDR3 size: 14 residues. Germline V gene lookup returns CDR1 MDHEN and CDR2 SYDVKM. The germline V and J ends were trimmed by 5 bases and 1 base, with 9 bases remaining between them. CDR3 in DNA: TGTGCCAGCAGTACATCCGGGAGCAATCAGCCCCAGCATTTT. Protein: CASSTSGSNQPQHF.

Comments on this clonotype: A far larger clone is off by one base, so a read error is likely. This chain links TRBV27 with TRBJ1-1; no definite D call. The CDR3 totals 13 residues. Deletions cut 0 bases from V and 3 bases from J, with 5 bases between. The germline V gene encodes CDR1 MNHEY and CDR2 SMNVEV (reference sequence). The CDR3 reads CASSLSLDTEAFF. CDR3 in DNA: TGTGCCAGCAGTTTATCACTGGACACTGAAGCTTTCTTT.

V usage is TRBV12-3 or TRBV12-4 and J usage is TRBJ1-2; D is unclear. Trimming removed 3 bases at V and 7 bases at J, with 15 bases between. This CDR3 region has 14 residues. The CDR3 DNA is TGTGCCAGCAGTTTGACCGCCCGCCGCGGTGGCTACACCTTC. This translates into CASSLTARRGGYTF.

The chain recombines TRBV5-1 with TRBJ1-6; maybe TRBD1 (6 bases). The CDR3 is 14 amino acids. V lost 4 bases, J lost 6 bases, and 11 bases lay in between. Germline V lookup: CDR1 SGHRS, CDR2 YFSETQ. The CDR3: CASSRDNFNSPLHF. CDR3 DNA sequence: TGCGCCAGCAGCCGGGACAATTTTAATTCACCCCTCCACTTT.

This clonotype showed up just a few times. The rearrangement joins TRBV11-2 to TRBJ1-4; D remains unclear. V lost 1 base to trimming and J lost 8 bases, with 17 bases between them. Looked up from germline, CDR1 is SGHAT and CDR2 is FQNNGV. CDR3 length: 16 amino acids. CDR3 DNA: TGTGCCAGCAGCTTAGGGCGACGGTCCTTACCCGAAAAACTGTTTTTT. Translating gives CASSLGRRSLPEKLFF. Full variable domain (rest looked up from reference TRBV11-2 and TRBJ1-4): EAGVAQSPRYKIIEKRQSVAFWCNPISGHATLYWYQQILGQGPKLLIQFQNNGVVDDSQLPKDRFSAERLKGVDSTLKIQPAKLEDSAVYLCASSLGRRSLPEKLFFGSGTQLSVL.

The rearrangement links TRBV6-1 to TRBJ1-3, with D possibly TRBD1 on 5 matching bases. The CDR3 extends over 14 amino acids. Trimming removed 2 bases at V and 2 bases at J, with 7 bases between. From germline, CDR1 is MNHNS and CDR2 SASEGT. CDR3 region: CASSELGAGNTIYF. In DNA, the CDR3 is TGTGCCAGCAGTGAACTGGGGGCTGGAAACACCATATATTTT.

In its sample, this clonotype was seen many times. J is TRBJ1-2 and V is TRBV20-1, with D perhaps matching TRBD1 (5 bases). V gave up 3 bases and J gave up 8 bases, with 10 bases separating them. The CDR3 sequence is 11 residues long. Germline V gene lookup returns CDR1 DFQATT and CDR2 SNEGSKA (reference sequence). The CDR3 DNA is TGCAGTGCTAGTGACGGGGCAGGCTACACCTTC. Its protein is CSASDGAGYTF.

A few counts support this clonotype. The rearrangement joins TRBV19 to TRBJ1-2; D perhaps matches TRBD1 (6 bases). CDR3 length: 11 residues. V was clipped by 8 bases and J by 6 bases, with 10 bases between them. The germline V gene encodes CDR1 LNHDA and CDR2 SQIVND (reference sequence). The DNA for the CDR3 is TGTGCCAGTGCATCAGGGGATGGCTACACCTTC. Residues: CASASGDGYTF.

This clonotype was seen many times. This chain links TRBV12-3 or TRBV12-4 with TRBJ2-7; D ambiguous. This CDR3 comprises 16 residues. Between the trimmed V and J ends, which lost 5 bases and 0 bases, there was a span of 17 bases. The DNA for the CDR3 is TGTGCCAGCAGTCCTGGTGGGATTTCCGCCTCCTACGAGCAGTACTTC. Translating gives CASSPGGISASYEQYF.

There are many counts of this clonotype. The CDR3 DNA reads as TGTGCCAGCAGTGAAGCGATCACAGGGCGGACCTACGAGCAGTACTTC. Its protein product is CASSEAITGRTYEQYF. The V call is TRBV2, the J call TRBJ2-7; D is possibly TRBD1 (6 bases). CDR1 is SNHLY and CDR2 is FYNNEI in the germline V gene. With 0 bases removed from V and 2 bases from J, the gap between germline ends came to 14 bases. CDR3 length: 16 amino acids.

The rearrangement links TRBV27 to TRBJ1-1; the D is unclear. The ends were cut back, 0 bases at V and 5 bases at J, with 13 bases in the middle. CDR3 length equals 15 residues. Germline lookup yields CDR1 MNHEY and CDR2 SMNVEV (reference sequence). The CDR3 sequence: CASSLSRGDWTEAFF. The CDR3 DNA sequence: TGTGCCAGCAGTTTATCGCGAGGTGATTGGACTGAAGCTTTCTTT.

This clonotype appeared once. The rearrangement links TRBV9 to TRBJ1-4, with a weak D call TRBD1 (5 bases). The CDR3 covers 14 residues. Per the germline V gene, CDR1 is SGDLS and CDR2 is YYNGEE. V lost 3 bases and J 8 bases, leaving 14 bases between the germline ends. As DNA, the CDR3 is TGTGCCAGCAGCGCGGGACGGGTGGGCGAAAAACTGTTTTTT. Its protein is CASSAGRVGEKLFF.